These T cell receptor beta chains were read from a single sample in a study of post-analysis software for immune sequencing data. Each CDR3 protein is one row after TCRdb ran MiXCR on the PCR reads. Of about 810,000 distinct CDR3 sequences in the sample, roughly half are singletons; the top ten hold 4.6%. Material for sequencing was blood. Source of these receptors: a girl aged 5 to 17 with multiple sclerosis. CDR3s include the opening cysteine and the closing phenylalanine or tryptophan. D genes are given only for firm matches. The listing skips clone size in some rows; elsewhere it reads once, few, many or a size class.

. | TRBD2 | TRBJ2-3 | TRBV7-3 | TGTGCCAGCAGACAACATCCCCTAGCGGGAGGTGCAGATACGCAGTATTTT | CASRQHPLAGGADTQYF
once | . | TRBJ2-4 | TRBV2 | TGTGCCAGCAAGGGCCAGGGGTTAGCCAAAAACATTCAGTACTTC | CASKGQGLAKNIQYF
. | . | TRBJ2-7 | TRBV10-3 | TGTGCCATCAGTGGGGTGACTAGTTCCTACGAGCAGTACTTC | CAISGVTSSYEQYF
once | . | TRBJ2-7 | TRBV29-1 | TGCAGCGCAAACTCCGGGACTCGGTACGAGCAGTACTTC | CSANSGTRYEQYF
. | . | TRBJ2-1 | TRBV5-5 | TGTGCCAGCAGCTTGGGGGTGGGGCTCGGATACAATGAGCAGTTCTTC | CASSLGVGLGYNEQFF
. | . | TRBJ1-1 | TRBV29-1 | TGCAGCGTGCGCGACCTGGTAGTGCACACTGAAGCTTTCTTT | CSVRDLVVHTEAFF
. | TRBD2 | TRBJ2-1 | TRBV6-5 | TGTGCCAGCAGTTACTCAGACCAGCGGGAGAACAATGAGCAGTTCTTC | CASSYSDQRENNEQFF
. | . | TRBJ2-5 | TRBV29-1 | TGCAGCGTTGAGATGAGGGAGACCCAGTACTTC | CSVEMRETQYF
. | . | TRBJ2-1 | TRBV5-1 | TGCGCCAGCGGGTGGCGGGAATCTAGGGACTACAATGAGCAGTTCTTC | CASGWRESRDYNEQFF
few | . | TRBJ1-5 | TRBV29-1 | TGCAGCGTTGAGACGGGCCCTCATCAGCCCCAGCATTTT | CSVETGPHQPQHF
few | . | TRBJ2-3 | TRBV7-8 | TGTGCCAGCAGCTTAGTGGGTAGTCCTAGCACAGATACGCAGTATTTT | CASSLVGSPSTDTQYF
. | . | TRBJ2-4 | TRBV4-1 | TGCGCCAGCAGCCTACCTACCCGCAAAAACATTCAGTACTTC | CASSLPTRKNIQYF
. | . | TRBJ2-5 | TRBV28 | TGTGCCAGCAGTCCCCAGGGCCAACTCAAAGAGACCCAGTACTTC | CASSPQGQLKETQYF
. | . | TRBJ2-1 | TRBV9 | TGTGCCTGTAGCGGAGGTACCGCAGAAGGCGATGAGCAGTTCTTC | CACSGGTAEGDEQFF
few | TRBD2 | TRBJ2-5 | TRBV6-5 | TGTGCCAGCAGTTCACTAGCGGGGGAAACAGAGACCCAGTACTTC | CASSSLAGETETQYF
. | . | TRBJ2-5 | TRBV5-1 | TGCGCCAGCAGCTTCACTGTTAGGGGAGAGACCCAGTACTTC | CASSFTVRGETQYF
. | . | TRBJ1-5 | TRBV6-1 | TGTGCCAGCAGACCCGACCCCGGACATGACAATCAGCCCCAGCATTTT | CASRPDPGHDNQPQHF
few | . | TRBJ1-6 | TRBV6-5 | TGTGCCAGCAGTTACTCCCGGGCCGAGGGAGCCCTCCACTTT | CASSYSRAEGALHF
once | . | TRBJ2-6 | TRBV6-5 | TGTGCCAGCAGCTGGAACCCCTCTGGGGCCAACGTCCTGACTTTC | CASSWNPSGANVLTF
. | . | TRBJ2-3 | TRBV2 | TGTGCCAGCGCCTCCGAGGGAACTAGCTACTCAGATACGCAGTATTTT | CASASEGTSYSDTQYF
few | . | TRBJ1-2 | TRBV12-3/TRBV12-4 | TGTGCCAGCAGCCAAACAACTAGGCCAGGGCCCCTCTATGGCTACACCTTC | CASSQTTRPGPLYGYTF
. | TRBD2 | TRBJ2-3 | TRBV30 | TGTGCCCAACAACTAGCGGGAGGCTCGGATACGCAGTATTTT | CAQQLAGGSDTQYF
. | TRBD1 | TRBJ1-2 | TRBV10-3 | TGTGCCACCGGGCAGGGACAGGCTACCTATGGCTACACCTTC | CATGQGQATYGYTF
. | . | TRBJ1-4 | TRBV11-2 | TGTGCCAGCAGCTTTCCAGGGTGGGAAAAACTGTTTTTT | CASSFPGWEKLFF
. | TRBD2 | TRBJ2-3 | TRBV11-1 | TGTGCCAGCAGCATCGGGACTAGCGGGGGACCTGGTACGCAGTATTTT | CASSIGTSGGPGTQYF
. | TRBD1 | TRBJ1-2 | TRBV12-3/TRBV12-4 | TGTGCCAGCAGTCCTTACAGGGGGGCGCCGGACTATGGCTACACCTTC | CASSPYRGAPDYGYTF
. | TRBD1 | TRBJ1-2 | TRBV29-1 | TGCAGCGTTGAGGGGCGACAGGGGAAGTTGAATGGCTACACCTTC | CSVEGRQGKLNGYTF
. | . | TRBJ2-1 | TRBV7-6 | TGTGCCAGCAGCTTAACCCTAGCCCCAGGTGAGCAGTTCTTC | CASSLTLAPGEQFF
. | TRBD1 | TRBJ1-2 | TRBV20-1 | TGCAGTGCTAGAGATGGGGCAGGGGGTGTCTATGGCTACACCTTC | CSARDGAGGVYGYTF
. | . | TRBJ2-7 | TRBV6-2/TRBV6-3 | TGTGCCAGCAGTTACGGTTACCTTACTAACTACGAGCAGTACTTC | CASSYGYLTNYEQYF
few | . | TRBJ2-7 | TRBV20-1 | TGCAGTGCTAGAGAATGGCGAGACAGTGGCCACGAGCAGTACTTC | CSAREWRDSGHEQYF
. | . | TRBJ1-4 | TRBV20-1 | TGCAGTGCCCCGGACAGTAGGACAACTAATGAAAAACTGTTTTTT | CSAPDSRTTNEKLFF
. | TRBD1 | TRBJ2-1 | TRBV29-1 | TGCAGCGCAACGCGACAGGGGAGACACAATGAGCAGTTCTTC | CSATRQGRHNEQFF
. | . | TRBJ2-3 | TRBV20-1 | TGCAGTGCTAGGGACCCGCCAGATACGCAGTATTTT | CSARDPPDTQYF
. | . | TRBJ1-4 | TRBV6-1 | TGTGCCAGCAGTCCAGGTCGACCCCATAGGACTAATGAAAAACTGTTTTTT | CASSPGRPHRTNEKLFF
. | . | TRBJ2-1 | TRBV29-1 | TGCAGCGTTGAAGATTATGGAGGGTCCGCCTACAATGAGCAGTTCTTC | CSVEDYGGSAYNEQFF
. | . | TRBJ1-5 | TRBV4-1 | TGCGCTTCAGGGAAGGATCAGCCCCAGCATTTT | CASGKDQPQHF
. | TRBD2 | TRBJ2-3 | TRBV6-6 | TGTGCCAGCATGACTAGCGGGGGGACTTCTAGCACAGATACGCAGTATTTT | CASMTSGGTSSTDTQYF
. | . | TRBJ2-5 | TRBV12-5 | TGTGCTAGTGGTTTGATGGGGACCACAGGGTATAGCCAAGAGACCCAGTACTTC | CASGLMGTTGYSQETQYF
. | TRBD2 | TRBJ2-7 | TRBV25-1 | TGTGCCAGCAGCATCCCGGGACTAGCGGGCCAACGCTACGAGCAGTACTTC | CASSIPGLAGQRYEQYF
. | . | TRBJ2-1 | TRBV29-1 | TGCAGCTATCTCGGACTGGGGGTATACAATGAGCAGTTCTTC | CSYLGLGVYNEQFF
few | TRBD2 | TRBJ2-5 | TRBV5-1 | TGCGCCAGCAAGAGACTAGCGGGTATCCAAGAGACCCAGTACTTC | CASKRLAGIQETQYF
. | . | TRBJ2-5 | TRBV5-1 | TGCGCCAGCACCCAACGGGGGACCAACCAAGAGACCCAGTACTTC | CASTQRGTNQETQYF
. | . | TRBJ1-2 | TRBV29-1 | TGCAGCGTTGTCGTAGCGGGCAGCTATGGCTACACCTTC | CSVVVAGSYGYTF
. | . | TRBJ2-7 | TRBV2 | TGTGCCAGCACTCCTGGGGTCGCTGGATTCCCCGAGCAGTACTTC | CASTPGVAGFPEQYF
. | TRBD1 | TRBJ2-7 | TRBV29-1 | TGCAGCGTTGAAGGCCCGGGACAGTTACCCTACGAGCAGTACTTC | CSVEGPGQLPYEQYF
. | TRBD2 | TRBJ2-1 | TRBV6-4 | TGTGCCAGCAGTTGGACTAGCGCTGCCTTTGGCAATGAGCAGTTCTTC | CASSWTSAAFGNEQFF
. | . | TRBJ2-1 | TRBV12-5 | TGTGCTAGTGGTTTGTACCACACGAATGAGCAGTTCTTC | CASGLYHTNEQFF
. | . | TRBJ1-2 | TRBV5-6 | TGTGCCAGCAGTTTGGAGGAGGGAGGCTACACCTTC | CASSLEEGGYTF
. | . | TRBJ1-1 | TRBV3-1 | TGTGCCAGCAGCCAAGTTTCTGAAGCTTTCTTT | CASSQVSEAFF